This TCR beta chain was obtained from a study of T cell changes during pregnancy in multiple sclerosis. Only in-frame clones appear in the TCRdb table, and some are missing; sequencing was by immunoSEQ multiplex PCR. Of under 35,000 clones in the sample, around 87% were seen once. With 5 bases clipped from V and 0 bases from J, the junction kept 4 bases outside the gene matches. CDR1 is SEHNR, CDR2 FQNEAQ, per germline (reference sequence). CDR3 length: 15 amino acids. This TCR derives from a female donor in good health, enrolled as a control in a pregnancy study. The source material was CD4+ T cells from peripheral blood mononuclear cells, sampled in the third trimester of pregnancy. The genes are TRBV7-9 and TRBJ1-2; 9 nucleotides match TRBD1. This CDR3 reads CASSLDRGANYGYTF. The DNA of the CDR3 is TGTGCCAGCAGCCTGGACAGGGGAGCTAACTATGGCTACACCTTC.